The source of this T cell receptor (beta chain) is a study of blood T cell repertoires in COVID-19 (dated by TCRdb to the early 2020s). For the study in its entirety: Collaborator samples came from the United States, Italy and Spain and covered acute and convalescent phases of COVID-19. The prospective study material was composed of cDNA or gDNA derived from T cells, B-cell-depleted T cells, or PBMCs. The dataset comprised deeply sampled blood TCRbeta repertoires from subjects exposed to, actively infected with, or recovered from COVID-19. The repertoires were released in a freely available public database meant as a resource for research on the immune response to SARS-CoV-2. The samples were drawn from two sources: the first 160 participants of the ongoing ImmuneRACE study, and some 1,300 subjects contributed by 6 global collaborators. Sample metadata almost always included a de-identified subject ID, COVID-19 status, age in years and sex. Where HLA class I and class II types were available, the types were taken from metadata supplied by the sample provider, not from assay-based typing.

TCRbeta CDR3 regions were amplified from genomic DNA using the immunoSEQ Assay, a bias-controlled multiplex PCR. The original pipeline was this. Within the assay, amplification of reference gene primers was used to estimate how many nucleated cells each sample contained. Sequence reads were collapsed and filtered to measure the absolute abundance of every unique TCRbeta CDR3 rearrangement. For each sample, productive Simpson clonality was calculated by taking the square root of Simpson's diversity index across productive rearrangements. What TCRdb holds here is the immuneACCESS table cut down to in-frame rearrangements. Part of the clones is not present; checked against another copy, under half of the missing clones reflect an unresolved V gene, and the others are unexplained. V and J calls plus clone size are reproduced from that table; the DNA served to infer D and trimming. The sample has tens of thousands of clones on record, 70% to 90% of them singletons. The ten largest clones capture around 9.9% of the sample.

The paper's findings and limits, for the study overall: How much clinical and demographic metadata was included differed by source and by participant, and the metadata was provided uncurated.

One collaborating source in Seattle enrolled patients while the patients were actively infected and followed the patients over time throughout the course of disease. Collaborating institutions collected whole blood in K2EDTA tubes following their own protocols. Collaborator samples were shipped for TCRbeta analysis as frozen whole blood, isolated PBMCs, or DNA extracted from either sample type. Details on this clone: Its target antigen remains unknown. No quality values exist for individual bases; no much larger clone is one base distant.

According to the germline V gene (reference sequence), CDR1 reads LNHDA and CDR2 reads SQIVND. The cysteine opens and the phenylalanine closes a CDR3 of 14 amino acids. Only the CDR3 portion is preserved as DNA: 42 bases, with reading frame beginning at the first base. V and J are truncated by 9 bases and 0 bases respectively, leaving an intervening sequence of 9 bases. The chain links TRBV19 with TRBJ2-6, with no D gene named confidently. Sequences were obtained from peripheral blood. The TCR comes from a man in his sixties with COVID-19, enrolled during active disease. The CDR3 reads as follows: CASASDSGANVLTF. The sequenced DNA is TGTGCCAGCGCCAGTGACTCTGGGGCCAACGTCCTGACTTTC. With all but the CDR3 taken from the reference TRBV19 and TRBJ2-6 genes, the full variable domain is: DGGITQSPKYLFRKEGQNVTLSCEQNLNHDAMYWYRQDPGQGLRLIYYSQIVNDFQKGDIAEGYSVSREKKESFPLTVTSAQKNPTAFYLCASASDSGANVLTFGAGSRLTVL.